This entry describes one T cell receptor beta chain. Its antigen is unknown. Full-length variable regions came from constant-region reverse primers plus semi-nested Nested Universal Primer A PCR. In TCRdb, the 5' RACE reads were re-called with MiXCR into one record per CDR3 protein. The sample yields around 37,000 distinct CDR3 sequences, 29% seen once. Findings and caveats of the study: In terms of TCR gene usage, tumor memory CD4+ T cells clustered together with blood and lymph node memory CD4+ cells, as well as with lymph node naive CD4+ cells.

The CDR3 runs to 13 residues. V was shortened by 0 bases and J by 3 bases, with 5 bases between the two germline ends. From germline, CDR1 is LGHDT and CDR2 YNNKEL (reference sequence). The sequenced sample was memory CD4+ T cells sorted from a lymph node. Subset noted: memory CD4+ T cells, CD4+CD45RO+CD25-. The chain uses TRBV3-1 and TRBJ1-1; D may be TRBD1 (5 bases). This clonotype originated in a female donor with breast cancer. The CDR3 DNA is TGTGCCAGCAGCCAAGAAGGGGACACTGAAGCTTTCTTT. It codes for CASSQEGDTEAFF.